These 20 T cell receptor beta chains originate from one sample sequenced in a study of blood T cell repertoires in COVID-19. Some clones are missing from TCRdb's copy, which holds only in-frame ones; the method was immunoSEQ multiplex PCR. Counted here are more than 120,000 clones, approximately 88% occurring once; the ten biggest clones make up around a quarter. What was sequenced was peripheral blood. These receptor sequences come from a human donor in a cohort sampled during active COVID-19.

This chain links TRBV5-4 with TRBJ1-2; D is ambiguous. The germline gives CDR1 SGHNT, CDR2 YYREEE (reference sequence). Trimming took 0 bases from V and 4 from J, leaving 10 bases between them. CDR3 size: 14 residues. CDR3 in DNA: TGTGCCAGCAGCTTGGAGGCGGGATTCTATGGCTACACCTTC. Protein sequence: CASSLEAGFYGYTF.

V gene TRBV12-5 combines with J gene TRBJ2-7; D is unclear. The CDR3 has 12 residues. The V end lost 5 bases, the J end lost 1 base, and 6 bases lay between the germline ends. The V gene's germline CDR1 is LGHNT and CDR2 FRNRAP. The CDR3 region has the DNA TGTGCTAGTGGTCCGCGGTCCTACGAGCAGTACTTC. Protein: CASGPRSYEQYF.

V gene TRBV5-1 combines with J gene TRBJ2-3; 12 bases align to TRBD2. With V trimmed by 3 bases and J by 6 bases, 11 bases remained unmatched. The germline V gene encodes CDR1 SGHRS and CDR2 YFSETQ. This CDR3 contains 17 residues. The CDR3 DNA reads TGCGCCAGCAGCTGGTGGACTAGCGGGGCGGCCAGGGATACGCAGTATTTT. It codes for CASSWWTSGAARDTQYF. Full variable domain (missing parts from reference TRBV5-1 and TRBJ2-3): KAGVTQTPRYLIKTRGQQVTLSCSPISGHRSVSWYQQTPGQGLQFLFEYFSETQRNKGNFPGRFSGRQFSNSRSEMNVSTLELGDSALYLCASSWWTSGAARDTQYFGPGTRLTVL.

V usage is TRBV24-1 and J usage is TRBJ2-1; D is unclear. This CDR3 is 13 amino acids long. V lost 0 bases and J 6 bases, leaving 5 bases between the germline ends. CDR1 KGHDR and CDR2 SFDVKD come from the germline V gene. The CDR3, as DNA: TGTGCCACCAGTGATTTGACTCTCAATGAGCAGTTCTTC. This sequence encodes CATSDLTLNEQFF.

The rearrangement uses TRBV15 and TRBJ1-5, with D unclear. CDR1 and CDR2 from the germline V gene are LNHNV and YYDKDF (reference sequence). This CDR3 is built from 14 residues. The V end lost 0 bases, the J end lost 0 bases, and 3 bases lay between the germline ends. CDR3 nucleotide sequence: TGTGCCACCAGCAGAGAAGCTAGCAATCAGCCCCAGCATTTT. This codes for CATSREASNQPQHF.

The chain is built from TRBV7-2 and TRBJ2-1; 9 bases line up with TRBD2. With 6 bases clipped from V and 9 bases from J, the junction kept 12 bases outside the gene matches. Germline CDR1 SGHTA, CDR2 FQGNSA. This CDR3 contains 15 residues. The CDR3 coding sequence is TGTGCCAGCAGTTTTAGCGGGGGCGTTCGGGGTGAGCAGTTCTTC. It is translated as CASSFSGGVRGEQFF. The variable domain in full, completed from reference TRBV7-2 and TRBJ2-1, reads GAGVSQSPSNKVTEKGKDVELRCDPISGHTALYWYRQSLGQGLEFLIYFQGNSAPDKSGLPSDRFSAERTGGSVSTLTIQRTQQEDSAVYLCASSFSGGVRGEQFFGPGTRLTVL.

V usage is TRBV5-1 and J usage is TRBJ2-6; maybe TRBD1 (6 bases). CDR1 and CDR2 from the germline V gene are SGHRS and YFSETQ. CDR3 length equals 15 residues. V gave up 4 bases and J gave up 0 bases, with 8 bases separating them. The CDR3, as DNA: TGCGCCAGCAGCCTGGACAGCTCTGGGGCCAACGTCCTGACTTTC. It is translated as CASSLDSSGANVLTF.

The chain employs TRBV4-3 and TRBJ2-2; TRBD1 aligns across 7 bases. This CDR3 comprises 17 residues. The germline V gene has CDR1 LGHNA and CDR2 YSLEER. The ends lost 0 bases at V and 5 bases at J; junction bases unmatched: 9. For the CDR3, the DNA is TGCGCCAGCAGCCAAGATGGAAGGGGGCGATATACCGGGGAGCTGTTTTTT. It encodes CASSQDGRGRYTGELFF.

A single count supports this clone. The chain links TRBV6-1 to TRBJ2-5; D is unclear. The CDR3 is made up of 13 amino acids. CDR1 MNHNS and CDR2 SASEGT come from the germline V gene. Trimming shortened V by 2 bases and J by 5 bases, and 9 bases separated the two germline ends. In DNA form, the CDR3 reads TGTGCCAGCAGTGAAACAGTACGGGAGACCCAGTACTTC. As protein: CASSETVRETQYF.

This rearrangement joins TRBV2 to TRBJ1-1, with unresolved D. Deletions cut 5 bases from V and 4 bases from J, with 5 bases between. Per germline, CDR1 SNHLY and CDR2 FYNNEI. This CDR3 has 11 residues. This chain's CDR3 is CASSSGTEAFF. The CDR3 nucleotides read TGTGCCAGCAGTTCCGGCACTGAAGCTTTCTTT. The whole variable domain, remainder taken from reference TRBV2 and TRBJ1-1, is EPEVTQTPSHQVTQMGQEVILRCVPISNHLYFYWYRQILGQKVEFLVSFYNNEISEKSEIFDDQFSVERPDGSNFTLKIRSTKLEDSAMYFCASSSGTEAFFGQGTRLTVV.

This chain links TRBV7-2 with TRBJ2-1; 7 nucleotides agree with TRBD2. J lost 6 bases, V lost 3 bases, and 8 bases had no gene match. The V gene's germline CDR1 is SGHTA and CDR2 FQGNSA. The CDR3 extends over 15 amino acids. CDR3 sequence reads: CASSLPGGLVNEQFF. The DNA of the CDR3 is TGTGCCAGCAGCTTGCCCGGGGGGTTGGTCAATGAGCAGTTCTTC.

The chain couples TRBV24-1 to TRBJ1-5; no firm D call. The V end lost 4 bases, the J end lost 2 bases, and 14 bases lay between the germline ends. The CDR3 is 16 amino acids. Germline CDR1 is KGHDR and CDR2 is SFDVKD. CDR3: CATSDPREGGNQPQHF. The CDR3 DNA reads TGTGCCACCAGTGACCCAAGGGAGGGCGGCAATCAGCCCCAGCATTTT.

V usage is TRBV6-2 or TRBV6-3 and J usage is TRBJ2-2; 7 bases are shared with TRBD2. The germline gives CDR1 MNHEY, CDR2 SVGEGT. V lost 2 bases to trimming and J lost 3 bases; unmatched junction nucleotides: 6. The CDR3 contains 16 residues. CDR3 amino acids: CASSYVRGRDTGELFF. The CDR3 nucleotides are TGTGCCAGCAGTTACGTGCGGGGGAGGGACACCGGGGAGCTGTTTTTT.

The chain's CDR3 is CASSFRGGAENEQYF. The CDR3 DNA is TGTGCCAGCAGCTTCAGAGGGGGGGCTGAGAACGAGCAGTACTTC. The V gene is TRBV7-2, the J gene TRBJ2-7, with TRBD2 as a possible D gene (7 bases). This CDR3 contains 15 residues. V dropped 3 bases and J dropped 5 bases, with 17 bases sitting between them. Germline V gives CDR1 SGHTA, CDR2 FQGNSA.

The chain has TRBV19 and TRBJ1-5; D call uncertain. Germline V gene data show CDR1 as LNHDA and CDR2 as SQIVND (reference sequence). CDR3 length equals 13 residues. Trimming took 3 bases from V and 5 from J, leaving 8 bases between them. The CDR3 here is CASSINGDQPQHF. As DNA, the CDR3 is TGTGCCAGTAGTATTAACGGAGATCAGCCCCAGCATTTT.

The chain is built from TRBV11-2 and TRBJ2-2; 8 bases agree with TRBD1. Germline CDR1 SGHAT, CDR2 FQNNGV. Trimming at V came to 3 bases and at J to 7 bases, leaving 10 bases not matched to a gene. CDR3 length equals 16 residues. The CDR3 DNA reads TGTGCCAGCAGCTTTAGTCAGGGGGCGCTAAACGGGGAGCTGTTTTTT. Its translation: CASSFSQGALNGELFF.

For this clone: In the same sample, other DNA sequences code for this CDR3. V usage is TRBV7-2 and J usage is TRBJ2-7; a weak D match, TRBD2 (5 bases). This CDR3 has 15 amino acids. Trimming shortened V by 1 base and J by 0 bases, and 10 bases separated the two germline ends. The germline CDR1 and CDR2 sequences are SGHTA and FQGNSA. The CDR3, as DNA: TGTGCCAGCAGCTTAGAGTGGAGGAGCTCCTACGAGCAGTACTTC. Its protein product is CASSLEWRSSYEQYF.

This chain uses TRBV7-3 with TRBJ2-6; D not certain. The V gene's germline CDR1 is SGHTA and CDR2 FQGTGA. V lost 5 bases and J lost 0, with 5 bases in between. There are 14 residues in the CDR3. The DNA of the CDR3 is TGTGCCAGCAGCCCACACTCTGGGGCCAACGTCCTGACTTTC. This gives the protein CASSPHSGANVLTF.

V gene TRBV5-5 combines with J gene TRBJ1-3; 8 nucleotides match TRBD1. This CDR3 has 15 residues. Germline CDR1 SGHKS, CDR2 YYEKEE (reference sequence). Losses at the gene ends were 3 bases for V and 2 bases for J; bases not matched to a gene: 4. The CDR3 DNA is TGTGCCAGCAGCTCGACAGGGGCGACTGGAAACACCATATATTTT. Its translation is CASSSTGATGNTIYF.

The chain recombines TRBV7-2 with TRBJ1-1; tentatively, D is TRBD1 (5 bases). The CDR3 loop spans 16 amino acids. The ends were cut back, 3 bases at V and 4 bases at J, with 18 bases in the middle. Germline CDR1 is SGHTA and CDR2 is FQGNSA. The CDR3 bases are TGTGCCAGCAGCTTGACGGGAGGGCAGGGAGGCACTGAAGCTTTCTTT. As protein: CASSLTGGQGGTEAFF.